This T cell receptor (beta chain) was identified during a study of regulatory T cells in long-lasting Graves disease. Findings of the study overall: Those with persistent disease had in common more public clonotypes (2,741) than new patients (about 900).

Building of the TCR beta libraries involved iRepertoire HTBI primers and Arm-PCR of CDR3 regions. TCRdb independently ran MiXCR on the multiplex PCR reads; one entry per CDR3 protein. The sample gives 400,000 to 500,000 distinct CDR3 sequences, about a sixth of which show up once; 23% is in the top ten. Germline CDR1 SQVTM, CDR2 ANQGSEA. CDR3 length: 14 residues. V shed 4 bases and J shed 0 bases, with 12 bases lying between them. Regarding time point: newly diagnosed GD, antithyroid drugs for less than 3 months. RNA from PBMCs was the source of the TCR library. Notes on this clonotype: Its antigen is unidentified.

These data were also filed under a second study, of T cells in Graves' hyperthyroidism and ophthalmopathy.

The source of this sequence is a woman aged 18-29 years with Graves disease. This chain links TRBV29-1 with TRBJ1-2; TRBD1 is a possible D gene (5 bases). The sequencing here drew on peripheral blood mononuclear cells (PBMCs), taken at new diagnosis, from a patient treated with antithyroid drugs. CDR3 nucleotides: TGCAGCGTTGCGATCGGGACGGCTAACTATGGCTACACCTTC. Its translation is CSVAIGTANYGYTF.